The source of this TCR beta chain is a study of T cell responses to AZD1222 COVID-19 vaccine. On this clone: Its specificity is not known.

Study observations and caveats: Spike as a whole was targeted by vaccine-associated CD4 TCRs, dominant at 160-218 and 743-854.

The J segment lost 5 bases and the V segment lost 4 bases, leaving 9 bases of the junction unmatched. The CDR3 runs to 15 residues. From germline, CDR1 is MGHRA and CDR2 YSYEKL. Sequenced by immunoSEQ multiplex PCR; TCRdb stores in-frame clones only, minus some. The sample carries just over 150,000 clones, more than 85% recorded once. This chain links TRBV4-1 with TRBJ1-2, with 8 nucleotides matching TRBD1. Material: peripheral blood, obtained 28 days after the second AZD1222 dose. The origin of this receptor is an adult who received the AZD1222 COVID-19 vaccine. CDR3 DNA: TGCGCCAGCAGCCTTTCCGAGACAGGGGTTTATGGCTACACCTTC. Encoded protein: CASSLSETGVYGYTF.